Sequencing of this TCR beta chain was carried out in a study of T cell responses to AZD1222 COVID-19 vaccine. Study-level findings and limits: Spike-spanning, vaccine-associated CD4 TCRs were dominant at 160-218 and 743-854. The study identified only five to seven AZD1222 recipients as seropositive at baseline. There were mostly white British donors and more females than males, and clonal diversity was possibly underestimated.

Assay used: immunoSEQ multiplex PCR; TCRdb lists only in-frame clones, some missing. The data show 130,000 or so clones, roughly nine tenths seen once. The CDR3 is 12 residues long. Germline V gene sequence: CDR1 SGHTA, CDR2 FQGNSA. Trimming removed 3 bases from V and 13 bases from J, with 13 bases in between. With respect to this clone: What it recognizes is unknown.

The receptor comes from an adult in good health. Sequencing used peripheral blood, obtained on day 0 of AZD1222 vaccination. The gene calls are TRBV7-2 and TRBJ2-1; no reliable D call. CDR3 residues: CASSLPTTPQFF. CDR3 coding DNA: TGTGCCAGCAGCTTGCCCACAACACCCCAGTTCTTC.